This T cell receptor beta chain was sequenced in a study of blood T cell repertoires in COVID-19. Study-wide context: The United States, Italy and Spain supplied acute and convalescent COVID-19 samples.

Authors' data handling: Amplification of reference gene primers provided the estimated nucleated cell counts. Sequencing was performed with immunoSEQ multiplex PCR; in TCRdb, only in-frame clones are kept and a portion is missing. That table furnishes V, J and clone size, whereas the DNA furnished D and trimming. Of about 160,000 clones in the sample, less than 90% were seen once. This sequence was found in a woman in her 70s with acute or convalescent COVID-19. The sequenced material came from peripheral blood.

The CDR3 nucleotides are TGTGCCAGCAGCTTAGTTCCCGGACAGGGCAACGTCCTGACTTTC. Protein sequence: CASSLVPGQGNVLTF. The chain employs TRBV7-9 and TRBJ2-6; 8 bases map to TRBD1. The CDR3 extends over 15 amino acids. Trimming at V came to 1 base and at J to 9 bases, leaving 5 bases not matched to a gene. Germline-derived CDR1 and CDR2 are SEHNR and FQNEAQ (reference sequence).